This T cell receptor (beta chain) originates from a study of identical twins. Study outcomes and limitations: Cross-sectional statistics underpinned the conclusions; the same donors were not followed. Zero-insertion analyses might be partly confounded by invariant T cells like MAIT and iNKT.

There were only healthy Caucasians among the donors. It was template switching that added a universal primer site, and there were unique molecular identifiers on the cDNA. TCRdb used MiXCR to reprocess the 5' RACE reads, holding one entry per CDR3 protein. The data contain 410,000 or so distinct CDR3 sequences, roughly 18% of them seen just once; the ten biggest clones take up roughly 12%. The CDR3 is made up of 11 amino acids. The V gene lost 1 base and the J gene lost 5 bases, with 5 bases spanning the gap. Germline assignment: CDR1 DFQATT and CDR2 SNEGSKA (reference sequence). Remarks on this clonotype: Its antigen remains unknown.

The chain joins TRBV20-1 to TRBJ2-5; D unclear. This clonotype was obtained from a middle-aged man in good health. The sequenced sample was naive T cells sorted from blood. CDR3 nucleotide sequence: TGCAGTGCTAGAGTGGGGGAGACCCAGTACTTC. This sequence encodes CSARVGETQYF.